A single sample gave rise to the 9 T cell receptor beta chains below, sequenced in a study of blood T cell repertoires in COVID-19. Some clones are missing from TCRdb's copy, which holds only in-frame ones; the method was immunoSEQ multiplex PCR. The sample yields 250,000 to 350,000 clones, about 81% seen once. The sequenced sample consisted of peripheral blood. Receptor source: a human donor with COVID-19, enrolled during active disease. The donor label of this sample is uncertain.

V usage is TRBV30 and J usage is TRBJ1-2, with unresolved D. The ends were cut back, 0 bases at V and 4 bases at J, with 15 bases in the middle. Germline assignment: CDR1 GTSNPN and CDR2 SVGIG (reference sequence). This CDR3 region has 15 residues. This CDR3 reads CAWSVDSIGSYGYTF. The CDR3 DNA reads TGTGCCTGGAGTGTAGACTCTATAGGTAGCTATGGCTACACCTTC.

The V and J genes are TRBV18 and TRBJ1-2, with D perhaps TRBD1 (6 bases). The germline V gene encodes CDR1 KGHSH and CDR2 LQKENI. This CDR3 comprises 16 residues. V lost 2 bases and J lost 0, with 13 bases in between. The CDR3 nucleotides are TGTGCCAGCTCACCAGAGGCGGGGGCCGCTAACTATGGCTACACCTTC. Protein: CASSPEAGAANYGYTF.

The gene calls are TRBV19 and TRBJ1-2; 10 bases line up with TRBD1. CDR3 size: 15 residues. Germline values: CDR1 LNHDA, CDR2 SQIVND (reference sequence). V gave up 5 bases and J gave up 3 bases; unmatched junction bases: 6. CDR3 coding DNA: TGTGCCAGTAGTCTGGGGGACAGGGGATACTATGGCTACACCTTC. Protein sequence: CASSLGDRGYYGYTF.

This rearrangement joins TRBV10-1 to TRBJ2-3; TRBD2 agrees at 14 bases. CDR1 and CDR2 from the germline V gene are WNHNN and SYGVQD (reference sequence). Trimming cost V 10 bases and J 4 bases; bases outside gene matches: 10. The CDR3 contains 16 residues. The CDR3 reads CAIGGLAGVAADTQYF. The DNA for the CDR3 is TGCGCCATCGGGGGACTAGCGGGAGTCGCGGCAGATACGCAGTATTTT.

The chain joins TRBV7-3 to TRBJ2-1, with 8 bases lining up with TRBD1. The CDR3 runs 15 residues. Germline V gives CDR1 SGHTA, CDR2 FQGTGA. After removal of 2 bases from V and 2 bases from J, the junction contained 2 bases not matched to a gene. The CDR3 loop is CASSLDRGTYNEQFF. CDR3 nucleotide sequence: TGTGCCAGCAGCTTAGACAGGGGCACCTACAATGAGCAGTTCTTC.

J is TRBJ2-1 and V is TRBV29-1; 7 bases fit TRBD1. CDR1 and CDR2 (germline): SQVTM, ANQGSEA. V dropped 7 bases and J dropped 6; count of bases not matched to a gene: 9. CDR3 length: 13 amino acids. CDR3 coding DNA: TGCAGCGGCAGCGACAGGGCTCGCAATGAGCAGTTCTTC. Residues: CSGSDRARNEQFF.

This clone was seen just once. The CDR3, as DNA: TGTGCCAGCAGTGGGACTAGCGGAAGGAGCTCCTACGAGCAGTACTTC. Encoded protein: CASSGTSGRSSYEQYF. The chain carries TRBV2 and TRBJ2-7; 10 nucleotides agree with TRBD2. Trimming took 4 bases from V and 0 from J; bases not matched to a gene: 6. This CDR3 has 16 residues. CDR1 is SNHLY, CDR2 FYNNEI, per germline.

The gene calls are TRBV7-2 and TRBJ2-1; 8 nucleotides align to TRBD2. The V segment lost 7 bases and the J segment 11 bases; nucleotides outside the gene matches: 16. Germline CDR1 SGHTA, CDR2 FQGNSA. This CDR3 comprises 15 residues. The chain's CDR3 is CASTRPGREGRQQFF. In nucleotides, the CDR3 is TGTGCCAGCACCCGTCCGGGTCGGGAGGGCCGACAGCAGTTCTTC. The whole variable domain, filled in from reference TRBV7-2 and TRBJ2-1, reads GAGVSQSPSNKVTEKGKDVELRCDPISGHTALYWYRQSLGQGLEFLIYFQGNSAPDKSGLPSDRFSAERTGGSVSTLTIQRTQQEDSAVYLCASTRPGREGRQQFFGPGTRLTVL.

This clone was found a few times. The V call is TRBV19, the J call TRBJ2-3, with D possibly TRBD1 on 8 matching bases. V was pared by 8 bases and J by 3 bases, with 27 bases between. The CDR3 totals 18 residues. Germline V gene lookup returns CDR1 LNHDA and CDR2 SQIVND (reference sequence). For the CDR3, the DNA is TGTGCCAGTCGTGACAGGGGCTGGCGGGAGAGGAGTACAGATACGCAGTATTTT. It is translated as CASRDRGWRERSTDTQYF.